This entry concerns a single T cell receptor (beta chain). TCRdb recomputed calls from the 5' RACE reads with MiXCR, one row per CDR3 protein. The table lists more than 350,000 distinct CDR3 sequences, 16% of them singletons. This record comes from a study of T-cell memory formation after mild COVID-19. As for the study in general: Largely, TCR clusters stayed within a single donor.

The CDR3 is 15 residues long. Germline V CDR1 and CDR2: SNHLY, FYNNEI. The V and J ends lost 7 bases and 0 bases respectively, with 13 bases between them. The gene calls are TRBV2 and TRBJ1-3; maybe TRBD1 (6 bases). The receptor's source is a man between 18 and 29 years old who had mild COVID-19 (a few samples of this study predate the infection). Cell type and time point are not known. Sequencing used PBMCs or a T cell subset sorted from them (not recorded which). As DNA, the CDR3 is TGTGCCAGCAAGACAGGACCCAGCTCTGGAAACACCATATATTTT. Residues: CASKTGPSSGNTIYF. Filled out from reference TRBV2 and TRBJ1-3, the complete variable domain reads EPEVTQTPSHQVTQMGQEVILRCVPISNHLYFYWYRQILGQKVEFLVSFYNNEISEKSEIFDDQFSVERPDGSNFTLKIRSTKLEDSAMYFCASKTGPSSGNTIYFGEGSWLTVV.